Following are 6 T cell receptor beta chains from one sample sequenced in a study of T-cell reconstitution after alpha-beta-depleted transplantation in children. Unique molecular identifiers tagged the TCRbeta library. In TCRdb, the PCR reads were re-called with MiXCR into one record per CDR3 protein. This sample has some 340,000 distinct CDR3 sequences; under 13% occur once, and the top ten carry around 2.5%. The sample in question was PBMCs from the stem cell graft donor, obtained from the stem cell graft. The receptors derive from a human donor who donated a stem cell graft to a child with acute lymphoblastic leukemia.

The rearrangement joins TRBV15 to TRBJ2-1; D perhaps matches TRBD1 (5 bases). The length of the CDR3 is 14 residues. The V gene's germline CDR1 is LNHNV and CDR2 YYDKDF (reference sequence). V was clipped by 0 bases and J by 10 bases, with 13 bases between them. The CDR3: CATSRDRTGEEQFF. The CDR3 nucleotides read TGTGCCACCAGCAGAGATAGAACAGGTGAAGAGCAGTTCTTC.

This clonotype was counted once. This sequence joins TRBV30 and TRBJ1-2; 7 positions match TRBD1. Germline-derived CDR1 and CDR2 are GTSNPN and SVGIG (reference sequence). The CDR3 is 14 amino acids. Trimming removed 4 bases from V and 3 bases from J; junction bases left unmatched: 8. CDR3 nucleotides: TGTGCCTGGACCCGGGACAGTCGGGACTATGGCTACACCTTC. Residues: CAWTRDSRDYGYTF.

This clonotype occurred many times. The CDR3: CASSFYMTENEQFF. The CDR3 DNA follows: TGTGCCAGCAGCTTCTACATGACAGAAAATGAGCAGTTCTTC. The chain recombines TRBV7-8 with TRBJ2-1; D possibly corresponds to TRBD1 (5 bases). Per germline, CDR1 SGHVS and CDR2 FQNEAQ. The CDR3 spans 14 residues. V shed 3 bases and J shed 7 bases, with 13 bases lying between them.

The gene calls are TRBV5-1 and TRBJ2-7, with 7 bases identical to TRBD2. Germline CDR1 and CDR2: SGHRS and YFSETQ. The CDR3 is 17 residues long. J lost 0 bases, V lost 4 bases, and 13 bases had no gene match. The CDR3 DNA is TGCGCCAGCAGCGTAGGTACGACGGGAGGTTACTCCTACGAGCAGTACTTC. Amino acid sequence: CASSVGTTGGYSYEQYF.

Only a few counts were recorded for this clonotype. The chain has TRBV5-4 and TRBJ2-1; a weak D match, TRBD1 (6 bases). The V and J ends lost 5 bases and 10 bases respectively, with 10 bases between them. This CDR3 is 11 amino acids long. Germline CDR1 and CDR2: SGHNT and YYREEE (reference sequence). The CDR3 nucleotides are TGTGCCAGCAGGGCCGGGACAGAGCAGTTCTTC. Translated: CASRAGTEQFF.

This clonotype was recorded many times. The chain is built from TRBV6-2 or TRBV6-3 and TRBJ2-7; 7 nucleotides agree with TRBD2. The CDR3 consists of 15 residues. Germline trimming cut 0 bases from V and 2 bases from J; bases unmatched to any gene: 4. CDR1 and CDR2 (germline): MNHEY, SVGEGT. CDR3 protein: CASSYSTGLAYEQYF. The CDR3 DNA reads as TGTGCCAGCAGTTACTCGACTGGACTAGCCTACGAGCAGTACTTC.